Listed below are T cell receptor beta chains from one sample, sequenced in a study of T cell repertoires in cytomegalovirus infection. TCRdb itself ran the reads through MiXCR, one entry per CDR3 protein. This sample has 800,000 to 950,000 distinct CDR3 sequences, with 30% to 35% found just once. These receptors are not linked to any known antigen. The sample consisted of cultured CD8+ T cells from PBMCs, taken from culture after CMV antigen stimulation. All receptors come from a human donor in good health (CMV status not recorded). Some clones in this sample may be carry-over from other donors' samples. CDR3s include the opening cysteine and the closing phenylalanine or tryptophan. Each record gives: V gene, CDR3 length, D gene, J gene, clone size, CDR3 DNA, CDR3 protein. D genes are given only for firm matches. For some rows the clone size is stated as once, few or many, or as a class when expanded; others skip it.

TRBV9,15,TRBD2,TRBJ2-6,-,TGTGTCAGCAGCTCCGCGGGGGCTGGGGCCAACGTCCTGACTTTC,CVSSSAGAGANVLTF
TRBV19,13,-,TRBJ1-1,many,TGTGCCAGTAGTAGGGCTGAGAACACTGAAGCTTTCTTT,CASSRAENTEAFF
TRBV19,18,-,TRBJ2-2,few,TGTGCCAGTAGTATTAAATTCTGGGAAGGGTCGAACACCGGGGAGCTGTTTTTT,CASSIKFWEGSNTGELFF
TRBV29-1,10,-,TRBJ2-1,few,TGCAGCGTTGACTGGCATGAGCAGTTCTTC,CSVDWHEQFF
TRBV7-6,14,TRBD1,TRBJ1-1,-,TGTGCCAGCAGCTTAGGGGCAGGGGGCGCCGGGGCTTTCTTT,CASSLGAGGAGAFF
TRBV20-1,12,-,TRBJ2-5,few,TGCAGTGCTTCCTCGGTCCAAGAGACCCAGTACTTC,CSASSVQETQYF
TRBV3-1,17,-,TRBJ2-6,-,TGTGCCAGCAGCCAAGTTCGGCAGTACTCTGGGGCCAACGTCCTGACTTTC,CASSQVRQYSGANVLTF
TRBV7-2,14,TRBD2,TRBJ2-7,many,TGTGCCAGCAGCTTAAGCGGGGGGCAGCGCGAGCAGTACTTC,CASSLSGGQREQYF
TRBV27,15,TRBD2,TRBJ2-1,-,TGTGCCAGCAGTCCCACTTCCGGGACTAGCAATGAGCAGTTCTTC,CASSPTSGTSNEQFF
TRBV7-6,15,TRBD2,TRBJ2-1,few,TGTGCCAGCAGCTTAGCGGGGGGGTTCTTCAATGAGCAGTTCTTC,CASSLAGGFFNEQFF
TRBV7-8,14,TRBD1,TRBJ2-7,few,TGTGCCAGCAGCCTCGGACAGGAATACGACGAGCAGTACTTC,CASSLGQEYDEQYF
TRBV6-2/TRBV6-3,13,TRBD2,TRBJ2-3,few,TGTGCCAGCGGACTAGCGGGGGCAGATACGCAGTATTTT,CASGLAGADTQYF
TRBV11-2,19,TRBD2,TRBJ2-5,-,TGTGCCAGCAGCACAGGACTAGCGGGGTATCTGAGGTACCAAGAGACCCAGTACTTC,CASSTGLAGYLRYQETQYF
TRBV19,14,-,TRBJ2-1,-,TGTGCCAGTAGTCTTCTCTCAGGGGCCGCTGAGCAGTTCTTC,CASSLLSGAAEQFF
TRBV19,16,-,TRBJ2-6,few,TGTGCCAGTACCCTCTCGACACCCTCTGGGGCCAACGTCCTGACTTTC,CASTLSTPSGANVLTF
TRBV18,15,-,TRBJ1-3,-,TGTGCCAGCTCACCCCGGGACACCTTTCCGGGGGCCATATATTTT,CASSPRDTFPGAIYF
TRBV7-9,14,-,TRBJ1-1,-,TGTGCCAGCAGCCCTGAGAGGGCGAACACTGAAGCTTTCTTT,CASSPERANTEAFF
TRBV14,13,-,TRBJ2-1,-,TGTGCCAGCAGCCTTGGGTTGCGGGGAGAGCAGTTCTTC,CASSLGLRGEQFF
TRBV19,15,-,TRBJ1-2,-,TGTGCCAGTAGCGATCGGCCGAGCACTAACTATGGCTACACCTTC,CASSDRPSTNYGYTF
TRBV28,20,TRBD2,TRBJ2-1,many,TGTGCCAGCAGCCACAACCTGCTAGCGGGGGGCACGAGCTCCTACAATGAGCAGTTCTTC,CASSHNLLAGGTSSYNEQFF
TRBV12-3/TRBV12-4,13,-,TRBJ2-3,few,TGTGCCAGCAGTATGACAGGCACAGATACGCAGTATTTT,CASSMTGTDTQYF
TRBV6-1,14,-,TRBJ2-5,few,TGTGCCAGCAGTCTGGTACCGGTCGGGGAGACCCAGTACTTC,CASSLVPVGETQYF
TRBV12-3/TRBV12-4,15,TRBD1,TRBJ1-5,-,TGTGCCAGCAGTTTGGGCAGGGGGCCGGAGCAGCCCCAGCATTTT,CASSLGRGPEQPQHF
TRBV27,15,TRBD1,TRBJ2-5,-,TGTGCCAGCAGTTCGGACAGGGAACGTCAAGAGACCCAGTACTTC,CASSSDRERQETQYF
TRBV6-1,14,-,TRBJ2-1,few,TGTGCCAGTTTTGACACCGAATTCTACAATGAGCAGTTCTTC,CASFDTEFYNEQFF
TRBV12-3/TRBV12-4,17,TRBD1,TRBJ2-7,few,TGTGCCAGCAGTTTTCAGACAGGGGCCCAGACCTACTACGAGCAGTACTTC,CASSFQTGAQTYYEQYF
TRBV28,19,-,TRBJ1-5,-,TGTGCCAGCAGTTTATTCCGCAAATTCCAGGGGTATAGCAATCAGCCCCAGCATTTT,CASSLFRKFQGYSNQPQHF
TRBV28,17,-,TRBJ2-1,-,TGTGCCAGCAGTTTCCTCGTGGTAGCGTCCTCGGGTAATGAGCAGTTCTTC,CASSFLVVASSGNEQFF
TRBV7-2,13,-,TRBJ1-1,many,TGTGCCAGCAGCTTAGTCGGGAACACTGAAGCTTTCTTT,CASSLVGNTEAFF
TRBV12-3/TRBV12-4,12,TRBD1,TRBJ1-1,few,TGTGCCAGCAGTTCAGGGGGCCTCGAAGCTTTCTTT,CASSSGGLEAFF
TRBV27,15,TRBD2,TRBJ2-1,-,TGTGCCAGCAGTCCTCCGGGAGGGATTAGGGATGAGCAGTTCTTC,CASSPPGGIRDEQFF
TRBV19,12,-,TRBJ1-2,-,TGTGCCAGTAGTTACCCCCGGGGACGCTACACCTTC,CASSYPRGRYTF
TRBV19,12,-,TRBJ1-2,-,TGTGCCACCGGACAAACTAACTATGGCTACACCTTC,CATGQTNYGYTF
TRBV5-4,12,-,TRBJ2-5,-,TGTGCCAGCAGCATCGGTGAAGAGACCCAGTACTTC,CASSIGEETQYF
TRBV24-1,15,-,TRBJ2-3,few,TGTGCCACCAGTGGAGGGGTTCCCCGAGGAGATACGCAGTATTTT,CATSGGVPRGDTQYF
TRBV7-3,15,-,TRBJ2-1,-,TGTGCCAGCAGCCGTGTCCGGGGTAGCGGCAATGAGCAGTTCTTC,CASSRVRGSGNEQFF
TRBV25-1,13,-,TRBJ1-1,few,TGTGCCAGCAGAGTATCCACGAACACTGAAGCTTTCTTT,CASRVSTNTEAFF
TRBV27,15,-,TRBJ2-3,-,TGTGCCAGCAGTTTCACCCCGGACAATACAGATACGCAGTATTTT,CASSFTPDNTDTQYF
TRBV6-6,18,TRBD1,TRBJ2-7,-,TGTGCCAGCAGTTACTCTGCCAGGGGGTTATCTCAATCCTACGAGCAGTACTTC,CASSYSARGLSQSYEQYF
TRBV7-9,18,TRBD1,TRBJ1-6,few,TGTGCCAGCAGCTTAGCAGGGGGCCAGAGCTCCTATAATTCACCCCTCCACTTT,CASSLAGGQSSYNSPLHF
TRBV7-9,16,-,TRBJ2-7,-,TGTGCCAGCAGCTCACCCCCGAGGCGGGCAACCTACGAGCAGTACTTC,CASSSPPRRATYEQYF
TRBV7-4,15,-,TRBJ1-5,-,TGTGCCAGCAGCTCGGGCGGTTGGGGCAATCAGCCCCAGCATTTT,CASSSGGWGNQPQHF
TRBV14,13,-,TRBJ1-3,-,TGTGCCAGCAGCCAAGGCAAGGGGACCACCATATATTTT,CASSQGKGTTIYF
TRBV6-5,17,TRBD2,TRBJ2-1,-,TGTGCCAGCAGTTACGGCGGGGGGGATGGGCATCACAATGAGCAGTTCTTC,CASSYGGGDGHHNEQFF
TRBV6-2/TRBV6-3,17,-,TRBJ2-5,few,TGTGCCAGCAGTTACCCAGAGGGGCCGTGGACGAAAGAGACCCAGTACTTC,CASSYPEGPWTKETQYF
TRBV19,17,-,TRBJ1-5,-,TGTGCCAGTAGTTCCCCCGGATGGAAGGTCGGCAATCAGCCCCAGCATTTT,CASSSPGWKVGNQPQHF
TRBV7-9,14,TRBD1,TRBJ2-2,-,TGTGCCAGCCGAAGCGAGACAGGGACCGGGGAGCTGTTTTTT,CASRSETGTGELFF
TRBV7-2,15,-,TRBJ2-3,-,TGTGCCAGCAACTATAAGGAGAGGGCTAGGGATACGCAGTATTTT,CASNYKERARDTQYF
TRBV28,14,TRBD1,TRBJ2-3,few,TGTGCCAGCAGACCAGGGACAGTCACAGATACGCAGTATTTT,CASRPGTVTDTQYF
TRBV7-6,15,-,TRBJ2-1,-,TGTGCCAGCAGCTTAGTAGTCGGACTGGCCCCCGAGCAGTTCTTC,CASSLVVGLAPEQFF
TRBV10-3,13,-,TRBJ1-1,-,TGTGCCATCAGTGAGTCGGGCCCAACTGAAGCTTTCTTT,CAISESGPTEAFF
TRBV7-6,15,TRBD1,TRBJ1-5,-,TGTGCCAGCAGTTCGGACAGGTTTAGCAATCAGTCCCAGCATTTT,CASSSDRFSNQSQHF